These 18 T cell receptor beta chains were sequenced from one sample in a study of T cell responses to AZD1222 COVID-19 vaccine (dated by TCRdb to the early 2020s). The method was the immunoSEQ multiplex PCR assay. In TCRdb, the immuneACCESS table is reduced to in-frame sequences with V and J assigned. These tables do not hold every clone; where another copy was compared, an unresolved V gene accounts for under half, and the others remain unexplained. The sample contains about 180,000 clones, around 90% of them found a single time. The ten most abundant clones make up approximately 1.9% of the sample. The time point label on this specimen signifies: about 28 days (+/-7) after the second vaccine dose. This material consisted of peripheral blood, taken 28 days after the second AZD1222 dose. The receptor set was obtained from an adult who received the AZD1222 COVID-19 vaccine.

V is TRBV27 and J is TRBJ1-2; maybe TRBD1 (5 bases). This CDR3 region has 14 residues. With 5 bases removed from V and 3 bases from J, the gap between germline ends came to 13 bases. CDR1 is MNHEY and CDR2 is SMNVEV in the germline V gene (reference sequence). The CDR3 loop is CASSPDTFDYGYTF. In nucleotides, the CDR3 is TGTGCCAGCAGTCCGGACACCTTTGACTATGGCTACACCTTC.

The chain joins TRBV5-1 to TRBJ1-4; a possible D gene is TRBD1 (5 bases). Germline CDR1 SGHRS, CDR2 YFSETQ. Trimming removed 4 bases from V and 8 bases from J, with 12 bases in between. This CDR3 has 13 amino acids. DNA of the CDR3: TGCGCCAGCAGCCTCACCGGGGACGAAAAACTGTTTTTT. It specifies CASSLTGDEKLFF.

This chain links TRBV19 with TRBJ1-3; D gene ambiguous. The CDR3 loop spans 16 amino acids. V shed 4 bases and J shed 4 bases, with 17 bases lying between them. Germline CDR1 LNHDA, CDR2 SQIVND (reference sequence). CDR3 loop: CASSTFFPGGGNTIYF. CDR3 nucleotides: TGTGCCAGTAGTACTTTTTTCCCGGGAGGCGGAAACACCATATATTTT.

The chain employs TRBV19 and TRBJ2-3, with TRBD1 matching over 9 bases. Germline trimming cut 6 bases from V and 2 bases from J; bases unmatched to any gene: 6. Germline CDR1 reads LNHDA; CDR2 reads SQIVND (reference sequence). The CDR3 loop spans 15 amino acids. CDR3 DNA sequence: TGTGCCAGTAGAAACAGGGGGCTCTTCACAGATACGCAGTATTTT. Its translation is CASRNRGLFTDTQYF. Full variable domain (outside the CDR3, taken from reference TRBV19 and TRBJ2-3): DGGITQSPKYLFRKEGQNVTLSCEQNLNHDAMYWYRQDPGQGLRLIYYSQIVNDFQKGDIAEGYSVSREKKESFPLTVTSAQKNPTAFYLCASRNRGLFTDTQYFGPGTRLTVL.

The J gene is TRBJ1-1, the V gene TRBV29-1; maybe TRBD1 (5 bases). Germline loops: CDR1 SQVTM, CDR2 ANQGSEA. The V and J ends lost 5 bases and 2 bases respectively, with 6 bases between them. The CDR3 is made up of 11 amino acids. The CDR3 sequence: CSVRDNTEAFF. For the CDR3, the DNA is TGCAGCGTTCGGGACAACACTGAAGCTTTCTTT.

The V call is TRBV10-2, the J call TRBJ1-5, with D perhaps matching TRBD1 (6 bases). The CDR3 contains 13 residues. The germline V gene encodes CDR1 WSHSY and CDR2 SAAADI. Trimming pared 7 bases from V and 5 bases from J, leaving 12 bases between. Here the CDR3 reads CASTTGLDQPQHF. CDR3 nucleotide sequence: TGCGCCAGCACCACAGGGTTGGATCAGCCCCAGCATTTT.

J is TRBJ1-1 and V is TRBV30, with a weak D call TRBD1 (5 bases). CDR3 size: 13 residues. Germline V gives CDR1 GTSNPN, CDR2 SVGIG (reference sequence). Trimming shortened V by 3 bases and J by 4 bases, and 12 bases separated the two germline ends. CDR3 in DNA: TGTGCCTGGAGCAGGGTGGTTGGCACTGAAGCTTTCTTT. Translation gives CAWSRVVGTEAFF.

The rearrangement joins TRBV6-5 to TRBJ1-1, with a tentative D call TRBD1 (6 bases). The V gene lost 6 bases and the J gene lost 2 bases, with 10 bases spanning the gap. This CDR3 is 13 amino acids long. Germline CDR1 and CDR2: MNHEY and SVGAGI. As DNA, the CDR3 is TGTGCCAGCAGCTCGGGGGCCAACACTGAAGCTTTCTTT. This translates into CASSSGANTEAFF.

This chain joins TRBV19 and TRBJ1-5; no clear D. Trimming shortened V by 10 bases and J by 4 bases, and 17 bases separated the two germline ends. CDR1 and CDR2 (germline): LNHDA, SQIVND (reference sequence). The CDR3 runs 14 residues. In nucleotides, the CDR3 is TGTGCCACCATGAATATCGGGGATAATCAGCCCCAGCATTTT. It specifies CATMNIGDNQPQHF.

The rearrangement joins TRBV4-3 to TRBJ2-3; D gene ambiguous. The germline gives CDR1 LGHNA, CDR2 YSLEER. Trimming removed 0 bases from V and 5 bases from J, with 3 bases in between. This CDR3 is built from 12 residues. CDR3 in DNA: TGCGCCAGCAGCCAAGAGCGAGATACGCAGTATTTT. Translation: CASSQERDTQYF.

V gene TRBV28 combines with J gene TRBJ2-3; 7 bases agree with TRBD1. Germline-derived CDR1 and CDR2 are MDHEN and SYDVKM. The CDR3 sequence is 15 residues long. Trimming cost V 5 bases and J 4 bases; bases outside gene matches: 9. In DNA form, the CDR3 reads TGTGCCAGCAGTCCCACAGGGGTGGCATCAGATACGCAGTATTTT. The encoded protein is CASSPTGVASDTQYF.

The gene calls are TRBV24-1 and TRBJ2-1; D remains unclear. V lost 5 bases and J 5 bases, leaving 21 bases between the germline ends. The V gene's germline CDR1 is KGHDR and CDR2 SFDVKD. This CDR3 spans 17 amino acids. The CDR3 spells CATSASLGLGSNNEQFF. The CDR3 region has the DNA TGTGCCACCAGTGCCTCCCTAGGTCTGGGGTCCAACAATGAGCAGTTCTTC.

The chain couples TRBV5-1 to TRBJ2-7; D is unresolved. Germline CDR1 reads SGHRS; CDR2 reads YFSETQ. Trimming removed 2 bases at V and 0 bases at J, with 9 bases between. The CDR3 is made up of 14 amino acids. CDR3 loop: CASSFIDSSYEQYF. The CDR3 DNA follows: TGCGCCAGCAGCTTCATCGATTCCTCCTACGAGCAGTACTTC.

This clone is a singleton in its sample. The chain is built from TRBV7-9 and TRBJ1-1; D is ambiguous. The CDR3 runs 13 residues. Germline lookup yields CDR1 SEHNR and CDR2 FQNEAQ (reference sequence). V was cut by 6 bases and J by 7 bases, with 15 bases left in between. In nucleotides, the CDR3 is TGTGCCAGCAGTTCGAGTGGGTCGATTGAAGCTTTCTTT. Translating gives CASSSSGSIEAFF.

This clone was seen only a few times. The chain's CDR3 is CASSRTASNQPQHF. The DNA of the CDR3 is TGTGCCAGCAGCCGGACAGCTAGCAATCAGCCCCAGCATTTT. The V and J genes are TRBV6-5 and TRBJ1-5; maybe TRBD1 (6 bases). CDR3 length: 14 residues. Germline V gene lookup returns CDR1 MNHEY and CDR2 SVGAGI. The ends were cut back, 6 bases at V and 0 bases at J, with 9 bases in the middle.

The chain combines TRBV19 with TRBJ1-2, with TRBD1 matching over 8 bases. V shed 5 bases and J 8 bases; nucleotides not matched to a gene: 7. CDR1 and CDR2 from the germline V gene are LNHDA and SQIVND (reference sequence). The CDR3 covers 13 residues. The CDR3 DNA reads TGTGCCAGTAGTCCCTGGACAGGGAAGGGCTACACCTTC. Protein: CASSPWTGKGYTF.

The chain recombines TRBV27 with TRBJ1-5; D is perhaps TRBD1 (5 bases). V was cut by 3 bases and J by 5 bases, with 11 bases left in between. The CDR3 has 14 residues. CDR1 MNHEY and CDR2 SMNVEV come from the germline V gene (reference sequence). In DNA, the CDR3 is TGTGCCAGCAGTTTTGGGGGGGACTATCAGCCCCAGCATTTT. It codes for CASSFGGDYQPQHF.

V gene TRBV20-1 combines with J gene TRBJ2-5, with 7 bases lining up with TRBD1. V lost 3 bases to trimming and J lost 5 bases; unmatched junction nucleotides: 9. The CDR3 has 14 amino acids. Germline assignment: CDR1 DFQATT and CDR2 SNEGSKA (reference sequence). The CDR3 here is CSASSLVGQETQYF. The CDR3 DNA sequence: TGCAGTGCTAGTAGTCTGGTGGGACAGGAGACCCAGTACTTC.